One T cell receptor (beta chain) is described in this entry. The antigen is not known. This sample was included in a study of cytomegalovirus exposure and HLA in healthy donors. This CDR3 is built from 14 residues. With V trimmed by 7 bases and J by 2 bases, 6 bases remained unmatched. CDR1 and CDR2 (germline): SGHRS, YFSETQ. Healthy individuals who donated bone marrow served as the donors. The primer mix had 60 Vbeta and 13 Jbeta primers. Libraries were prepared by immunoSEQ multiplex PCR; TCRdb keeps only in-frame clonotypes and omits some of them. The table lists 100,000 to 150,000 clones, approximately 80% of them singletons. General study findings and limits: TCR beta V- and J-gene trimming, according to a later analysis, was linked to a missense DCLRE1C variant. In an earlier analysis, most TCR beta V segments were productive about 87% or about 30% of the time.

This clonotype was obtained from a man aged 40-50 years in good health and CMV-seronegative. Specimen: PBMCs. The chain couples TRBV5-1 to TRBJ2-3; 8 bases map to TRBD1. CDR3 bases: TGCGCCAGCGACAGGGGAGGACTCACAGATACGCAGTATTTT. Its protein is CASDRGGLTDTQYF.